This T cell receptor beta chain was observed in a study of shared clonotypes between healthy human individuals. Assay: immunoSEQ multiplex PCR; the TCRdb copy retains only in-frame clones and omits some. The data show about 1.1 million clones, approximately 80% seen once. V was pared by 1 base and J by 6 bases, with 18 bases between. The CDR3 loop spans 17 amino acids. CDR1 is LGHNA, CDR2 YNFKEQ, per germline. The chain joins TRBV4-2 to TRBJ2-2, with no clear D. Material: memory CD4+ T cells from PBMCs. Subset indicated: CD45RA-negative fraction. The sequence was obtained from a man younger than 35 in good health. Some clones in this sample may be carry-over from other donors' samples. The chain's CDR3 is CASSQASFLERAGELFF. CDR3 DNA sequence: TGTGCCAGCAGCCAAGCGTCTTTTCTAGAAAGGGCCGGGGAGCTGTTTTTT.